Shown below are 10 T cell receptor beta chains from a single sample sequenced in a study of cytomegalovirus exposure and HLA in healthy donors. Both 60 Vbeta primers and 13 Jbeta primers went into the PCR. Profiled with immunoSEQ multiplex PCR; TCRdb holds only in-frame clones, not every one. The repertoire has around 67,000 clones, around 72% of them found once; the top ten carry about 8%. Sequencing used PBMCs. Receptors originate from a woman in her twenties or thirties in good health and CMV-seropositive.

The chain combines TRBV11-2 with TRBJ2-2; 8 bases are shared with TRBD2. The CDR3 consists of 15 residues. Trimming took 4 bases from V and 6 from J; bases not matched to a gene: 7. Germline CDR1 SGHAT, CDR2 FQNNGV. In DNA form, the CDR3 reads TGTGCCAGCAGCTCTAGCGGGTCGGGGGCCGGGGAGCTGTTTTTT. This translates into CASSSSGSGAGELFF. The variable domain in full, with the rest retrieved from reference TRBV11-2 and TRBJ2-2, is EAGVAQSPRYKIIEKRQSVAFWCNPISGHATLYWYQQILGQGPKLLIQFQNNGVVDDSQLPKDRFSAERLKGVDSTLKIQPAKLEDSAVYLCASSSSGSGAGELFFGEGSRLTVL.

V usage is TRBV9 and J usage is TRBJ1-2, with 7 bases that match TRBD1. With V trimmed by 2 bases and J by 6 bases, 7 bases remained unmatched. Looked up from germline, CDR1 is SGDLS and CDR2 is YYNGEE. The CDR3 runs 14 residues. The CDR3 loop is CASSVSPGGDGYTF. The CDR3 bases are TGTGCCAGCAGCGTCAGTCCAGGGGGAGATGGCTACACCTTC.

The V and J genes are TRBV4-1 and TRBJ2-7, with TRBD2 matching 11 bases. With V trimmed by 1 base and J by 6 bases, 8 bases remained unmatched. CDR1 and CDR2 from the germline V gene are MGHRA and YSYEKL. This CDR3 contains 16 residues. The CDR3 coding sequence is TGCGCCAGCAGCCAAGGAGCACTAGCGGGAGCGGGCGAGCAGTACTTC. Protein sequence: CASSQGALAGAGEQYF.

This clone counts as medium-sized. This chain uses TRBV5-1 with TRBJ1-5, with D perhaps matching TRBD1 (6 bases). Germline V gene sequence: CDR1 SGHRS, CDR2 YFSETQ. This CDR3 has 13 residues. With 0 bases removed from V and 9 bases from J, the gap between germline ends came to 10 bases. CDR3 in amino acids: CASSLEGDRPQHF. CDR3 sequence (DNA): TGCGCCAGCAGCTTGGAGGGGGATCGGCCCCAGCATTTT.

The gene calls are TRBV2 and TRBJ2-1, with D possibly matching TRBD1 (6 bases). Germline CDR1 is SNHLY and CDR2 is FYNNEI. This CDR3 is built from 12 residues. Deletions cut 6 bases from V and 7 bases from J, with 10 bases between. The CDR3 DNA reads as TGTGCCAGCAGCGAAACAGGGAATGAGCAGTTCTTC. This gives the protein CASSETGNEQFF.

The rearrangement uses TRBV11-2 and TRBJ2-3, with D uncertain. V was cut by 1 base and J by 3 bases, with 5 bases left in between. In germline, CDR1 is SGHAT, CDR2 FQNNGV. This CDR3 region has 13 residues. CDR3 in amino acids: CASSLVYTDTQYF. DNA of the CDR3: TGTGCCAGCAGCTTAGTTTATACAGATACGCAGTATTTT.

The gene calls are TRBV10-3 and TRBJ1-4; D is undetermined. The length of the CDR3 is 13 residues. The V end lost 0 bases, the J end lost 7 bases, and 6 bases lay between the germline ends. The germline CDR1 and CDR2 sequences are ENHRY and SYGVKD. This chain's CDR3 is CAISESSPEKLFF. CDR3 nucleotide sequence: TGTGCCATCAGTGAGTCGAGTCCTGAAAAACTGTTTTTT.

This chain joins TRBV5-1 and TRBJ2-6, with 11 bases identical to TRBD2. Per the germline V gene, CDR1 is SGHRS and CDR2 is YFSETQ. J lost 0 bases, V lost 5 bases, and 10 bases had no gene match. The CDR3 consists of 19 residues. The CDR3 here is CASRLFTSGGNSGANVLTF. For the CDR3, the DNA is TGCGCCAGCAGACTTTTTACTAGCGGGGGAAACTCTGGGGCCAACGTCCTGACTTTC.

This clone was recorded many times. The chain joins TRBV30 to TRBJ1-5, with TRBD1 as a possible D gene (5 bases). The CDR3 covers 18 residues. Trimming took off 1 base at V and 2 bases at J, with 21 bases between the two ends. Germline V gene lookup returns CDR1 GTSNPN and CDR2 SVGIG (reference sequence). This CDR3 reads CAWSGTWLGGNRNQPQHF. CDR3 nucleotides: TGTGCCTGGAGTGGGACGTGGCTGGGGGGGAATCGCAATCAGCCCCAGCATTTT.

In the case of this clone: The CDR3 does not end in the conserved phenylalanine or tryptophan, so this is likely a read error. V usage is TRBV7-9 and J usage is TRBJ1-1; 9 nucleotides match TRBD1. The CDR3 covers 15 residues. Germline-derived CDR1 and CDR2 are SEHNR and FQNEAQ (reference sequence). V was pared by 3 bases and J by 6 bases, with 8 bases of the junction left unmatched. The CDR3 coding sequence is TGTGCCAGCAGCTTCCCGGGACAGGGACTCCCTGAAGCTTTCTCT. Its protein product is CASSFPGQGLPEAFS.